This T cell receptor (beta chain) was retrieved from a study of tumor and adjacent non-tumor tissue in lung cancer. About the research overall: Aged roughly 31 to 80 years, patients included approximately 11 men and a few women with stage I to III disease. Study-wide results and limits: Tumor repertoires had a smaller top 100 clone share than normal lung. Significantly higher TCR diversity was found in tumor than normal lung.

Three rounds of nested PCR, following a modified ARM-PCR protocol, produced the TCRbeta library. TCRdb redid the calling of the multiplex PCR reads with MiXCR, one entry per CDR3 protein. The sample yields over 40,000 distinct CDR3 sequences, around two thirds seen once. On this clonotype itself: Antigen specificity is unknown. Its ends do not fully match the called genes, so a read error is possible.

Germline loops: CDR1 SEHNR, CDR2 FQNEAQ (reference sequence). The CDR3 is 12 residues long. This sample's RNA came from whole unsorted tissue. The normal lung tissue was taken more than 3 cm from the tumor edge. Newly diagnosed lung cancer patients had thoracic surgery in China, August–November 2014, without prior chemotherapy. This rearrangement joins TRBV7-9 to TRBJ1-1; D is undetermined. The sequence derives from a woman in her sixties or seventies with non-small cell lung cancer. Sequencing used distant non-tumor lung tissue. The CDR3 is CASSLGNTEAVF. The CDR3 coding sequence is TGTGCCAGCAGCCTCGGGAACACTGAAGCTGTCTTT. Filled out from reference TRBV7-9 and TRBJ1-1, the complete variable domain reads DTGVSQNPRHKITKRGQNVTFRCDPISEHNRLYWYRQTLGQGPEFLTYFQNEAQLEKSRLLSDRFSAERPKGSFSTLEIQRTEQGDSAMYLCASSLGNTEAVFGQGTRLTVV.